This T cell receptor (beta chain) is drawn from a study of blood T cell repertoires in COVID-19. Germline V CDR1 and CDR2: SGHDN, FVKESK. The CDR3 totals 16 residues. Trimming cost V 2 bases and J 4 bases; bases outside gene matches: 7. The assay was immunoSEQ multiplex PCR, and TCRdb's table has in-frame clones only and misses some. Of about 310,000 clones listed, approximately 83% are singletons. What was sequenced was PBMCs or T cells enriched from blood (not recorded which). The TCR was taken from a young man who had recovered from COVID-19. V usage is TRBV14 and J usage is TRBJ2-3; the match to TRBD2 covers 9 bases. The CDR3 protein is CASSQWRGGLADTQYF. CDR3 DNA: TGTGCCAGCAGCCAATGGCGGGGGGGATTAGCAGATACGCAGTATTTT.